The T cell receptor beta chain described here comes from a study of OX40 agonist ivuxolimab in advanced cancers. The germline CDR1 and CDR2 sequences are MDHEN and SYDVKM. J gave up 9 bases and V 8 bases, and 16 bases lay outside the gene matches. The CDR3 has 17 residues. Produced via immunoSEQ multiplex PCR; TCRdb's table is partial and in-frame only. The sample shows approximately 65,000 clones, nearly 90% of them seen only once. Material: CD4+ or CD8+ T cells sorted from blood, obtained in a trial of the OX40 agonist ivuxolimab. The chain couples TRBV28 to TRBJ2-1; 13 positions agree with TRBD2. The origin of this receptor is an adult with an advanced solid tumor such as melanoma, head and neck, liver or kidney cancer. CDR3 region: CASGSFGTSGAWGEQFF. CDR3 nucleotides: TGTGCCAGCGGGTCCTTTGGGACTAGCGGGGCCTGGGGTGAGCAGTTCTTC.